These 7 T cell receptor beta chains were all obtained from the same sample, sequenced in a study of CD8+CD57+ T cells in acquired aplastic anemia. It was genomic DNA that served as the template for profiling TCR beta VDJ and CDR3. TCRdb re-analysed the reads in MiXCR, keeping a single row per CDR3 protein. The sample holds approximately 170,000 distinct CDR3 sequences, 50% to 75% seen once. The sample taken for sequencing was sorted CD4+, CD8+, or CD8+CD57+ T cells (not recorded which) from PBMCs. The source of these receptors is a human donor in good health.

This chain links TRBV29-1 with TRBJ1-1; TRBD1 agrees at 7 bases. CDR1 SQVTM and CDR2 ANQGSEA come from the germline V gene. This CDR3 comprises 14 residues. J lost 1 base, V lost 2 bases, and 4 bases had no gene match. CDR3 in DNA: TGCAGCGTTGAAAAGGGGGCTGAGAACACTGAAGCTTTCTTT. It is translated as CSVEKGAENTEAFF.

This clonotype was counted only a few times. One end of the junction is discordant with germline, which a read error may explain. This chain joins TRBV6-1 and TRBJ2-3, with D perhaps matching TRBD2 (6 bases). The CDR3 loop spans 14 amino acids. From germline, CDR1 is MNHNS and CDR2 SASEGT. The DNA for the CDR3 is TGCGCCAGCACATGGTCGGGAGACACAGATACGCAGTATTTT. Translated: CASTWSGDTDTQYF.

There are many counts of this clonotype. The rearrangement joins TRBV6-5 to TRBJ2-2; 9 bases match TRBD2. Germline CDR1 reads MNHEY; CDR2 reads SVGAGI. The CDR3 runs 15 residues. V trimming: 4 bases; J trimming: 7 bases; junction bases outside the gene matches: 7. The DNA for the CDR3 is TGTGCCAGCAGTTTAATTAGCGGGAGTATCGGGGAGCTGTTTTTT. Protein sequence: CASSLISGSIGELFF.

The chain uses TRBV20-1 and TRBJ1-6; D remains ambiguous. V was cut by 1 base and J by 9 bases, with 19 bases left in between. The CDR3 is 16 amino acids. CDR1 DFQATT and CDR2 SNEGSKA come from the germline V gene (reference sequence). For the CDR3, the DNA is TGCAGTGCTAGAGTCGGTACCAGCTACGTGAGTTCACCCCTCCACTTT. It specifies CSARVGTSYVSSPLHF.

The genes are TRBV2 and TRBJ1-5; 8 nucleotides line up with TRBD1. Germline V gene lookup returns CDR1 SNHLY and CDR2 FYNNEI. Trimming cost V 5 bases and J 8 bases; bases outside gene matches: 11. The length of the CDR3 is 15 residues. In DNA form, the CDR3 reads TGTGCCAGCAGTAACGACAGGGGCGGCCAGAAGCCCCAGCATTTT. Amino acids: CASSNDRGGQKPQHF.

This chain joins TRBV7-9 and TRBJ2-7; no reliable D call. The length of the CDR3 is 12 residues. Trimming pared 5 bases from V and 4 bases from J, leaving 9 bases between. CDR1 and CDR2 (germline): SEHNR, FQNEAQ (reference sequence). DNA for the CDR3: TGTGCCAGCAGCCAACCAGCGTACGAGCAGTACTTC. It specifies CASSQPAYEQYF.

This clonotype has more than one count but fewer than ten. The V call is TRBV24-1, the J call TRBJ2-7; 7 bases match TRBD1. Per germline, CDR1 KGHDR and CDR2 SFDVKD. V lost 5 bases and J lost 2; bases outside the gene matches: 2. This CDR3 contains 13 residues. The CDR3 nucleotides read TGTGCCACCAGTGGGGACAGCACCTACGAGCAGTACTTC. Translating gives CATSGDSTYEQYF.